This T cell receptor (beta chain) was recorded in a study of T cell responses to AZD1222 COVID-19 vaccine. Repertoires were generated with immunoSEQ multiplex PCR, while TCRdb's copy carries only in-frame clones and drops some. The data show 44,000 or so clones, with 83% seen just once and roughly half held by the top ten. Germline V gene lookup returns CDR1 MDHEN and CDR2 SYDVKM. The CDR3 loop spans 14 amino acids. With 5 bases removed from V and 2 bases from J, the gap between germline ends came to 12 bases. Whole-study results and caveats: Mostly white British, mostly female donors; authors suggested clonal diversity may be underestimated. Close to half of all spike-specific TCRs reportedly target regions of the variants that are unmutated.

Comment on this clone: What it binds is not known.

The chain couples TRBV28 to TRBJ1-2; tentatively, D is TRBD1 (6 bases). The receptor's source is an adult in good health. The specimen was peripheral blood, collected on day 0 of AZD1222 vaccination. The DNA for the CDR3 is TGTGCCAGCAGTATAAACAGGGACAACTATGGCTACACCTTC. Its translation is CASSINRDNYGYTF.